Listed here are 17 T cell receptor beta chains from one sample, sequenced in a study of shared clonotypes between healthy human individuals. Assay used: immunoSEQ multiplex PCR; TCRdb lists only in-frame clones, some missing. The table shows nearly 1,000,000 clones, with 76% occurring only once. What was sequenced was memory CD4+ T cells sorted from blood. Subset specified: CD45RA-negative fraction. These receptors were obtained from a man aged 18-30 years in good health.

The chain combines TRBV5-4 with TRBJ2-1, with 12 bases that match TRBD2. This CDR3 spans 14 amino acids. The germline V gene has CDR1 SGHNT and CDR2 YYREEE (reference sequence). Germline trimming cut 2 bases from V and 6 bases from J; bases unmatched to any gene: 0. In DNA, the CDR3 is TGTGCCAGCAGCTTACTAGCGGGAGGCAATGAGCAGTTCTTC. The encoded protein is CASSLLAGGNEQFF.

The V call is TRBV7-9, the J call TRBJ1-4; D unclear. CDR1 is SEHNR, CDR2 FQNEAQ, per germline (reference sequence). V was pared by 3 bases and J by 7 bases, with 6 bases between. The CDR3 has 12 amino acids. The CDR3 DNA reads as TGTGCCAGCAGCTTGAAAGGTGAAAAACTGTTTTTT. Translated, it gives CASSLKGEKLFF.

The J gene is TRBJ2-7, the V gene TRBV6-5, with TRBD1 identical over 8 bases. The V segment lost 6 bases and the J segment 3 bases; nucleotides outside the gene matches: 7. The CDR3 totals 14 residues. Germline loops: CDR1 MNHEY, CDR2 SVGAGI. The CDR3 loop reads CASSGDRSLYEQYF. The CDR3, as DNA: TGTGCCAGCAGCGGGGACAGGTCTCTCTACGAGCAGTACTTC.

V is TRBV18 and J is TRBJ2-7; 9 positions match TRBD1. The CDR3 totals 15 residues. Germline V lookup: CDR1 KGHSH, CDR2 LQKENI. Unmatched junction bases numbered 7, after V lost 3 bases and J lost 4 bases. The CDR3 region is CASSPPGQGDYEQYF. CDR3 bases: TGTGCCAGCTCACCTCCGGGACAGGGCGATTACGAGCAGTACTTC. The entire variable domain, with the rest obtained from reference TRBV18 and TRBJ2-7, is as follows: NAGVMQNPRHLVRRRGQEARLRCSPMKGHSHVYWYRQLPEEGLKFMVYLQKENIIDESGMPKERFSAEFPKEGPSILRIQQVVRGDSAAYFCASSPPGQGDYEQYFGPGTRLTVT.

This clone was seen a single time. This chain uses TRBV5-4 with TRBJ2-1; D may be TRBD1 (5 bases). The germline V gene has CDR1 SGHNT and CDR2 YYREEE (reference sequence). The CDR3 has 16 residues. Deletions cut 4 bases from V and 5 bases from J, with 19 bases between. The CDR3: CASSRSSGEGDNEQFF. CDR3 nucleotides: TGTGCCAGCAGCCGTAGTAGTGGGGAAGGGGACAATGAGCAGTTCTTC.

The V call is TRBV11-2, the J call TRBJ1-1, with 11 nucleotides matching TRBD1. The CDR3 consists of 15 residues. V lost 5 bases and J lost 7; bases outside the gene matches: 9. CDR1 SGHAT and CDR2 FQNNGV come from the germline V gene. CDR3 nucleotides: TGTGCCAGCAGCCGAACGCGGGACAGGGGGAATGAAGCTTTCTTT. Translated, it gives CASSRTRDRGNEAFF.

The sample holds one count of this clone. The rearrangement links TRBV10-3 to TRBJ2-1, with 16 bases identical to TRBD2. The CDR3 is made up of 16 amino acids. Losses at the gene ends were 7 bases for V and 8 bases for J; bases not matched to a gene: 8. The germline CDR1 and CDR2 sequences are ENHRY and SYGVKD. CDR3 nucleotides: TGTGCCATCAATTCCGGGACTAGCGGGAGGGCCTATGAGCAGTTCTTC. Translated, it gives CAINSGTSGRAYEQFF.

The chain has TRBV5-1 and TRBJ2-7; 8 bases fit TRBD2. Germline V CDR1 and CDR2: SGHRS, YFSETQ. J lost 7 bases, V lost 4 bases, and 19 bases had no gene match. The length of the CDR3 is 17 residues. This chain's CDR3 is CASSTLRDSVVAGEQYF. In DNA form, the CDR3 reads TGCGCCAGCAGCACCCTCCGGGACTCGGTAGTAGCGGGGGAGCAGTACTTC.

The chain carries TRBV6-5 and TRBJ1-2; 11 nucleotides line up with TRBD1. The CDR3 totals 13 residues. Germline CDR1 is MNHEY and CDR2 is SVGAGI. After removal of 6 bases from V and 6 bases from J, the junction contained 3 bases not matched to a gene. In DNA, the CDR3 is TGTGCCAGCAGCAAGGACAGGGGGCATGGCTACACCTTC. Translating it yields CASSKDRGHGYTF.

The chain couples TRBV5-4 to TRBJ1-3; TRBD1 matches 9 bases. Per germline, CDR1 SGHNT and CDR2 YYREEE (reference sequence). The CDR3 spans 16 residues. The V and J ends lost 4 bases and 4 bases, in that order; junction bases with no gene match: 9. The CDR3 loop reads CASSQTGTGPGNTIYF. DNA for the CDR3: TGTGCCAGCAGCCAGACCGGGACAGGGCCCGGAAACACCATATATTTT.

Worth noting for this clone: The same CDR3 arises from other DNA sequences in this sample as well. The chain joins TRBV5-1 to TRBJ2-5, with TRBD1 matching over 12 bases. V shed 4 bases, J shed 5 bases, and the junction held 9 bases outside the gene matches. The germline V gene has CDR1 SGHRS and CDR2 YFSETQ. The CDR3 runs 16 residues. Written as DNA, the CDR3 is TGCGCCAGCAGCAGTACCGGGACAGGGGGCCGGGAGACCCAGTACTTC. Protein product: CASSSTGTGGRETQYF.

This clone was seen once. Other DNA sequences in this specimen translate into the identical CDR3. The chain recombines TRBV18 with TRBJ2-3, with D hard to call. This CDR3 has 13 amino acids. Trimming shortened V by 0 bases and J by 5 bases, and 6 bases separated the two germline ends. Germline V CDR1 and CDR2: KGHSH, LQKENI. The CDR3 DNA follows: TGTGCCAGCTCACCACCGTCATTAGATACGCAGTATTTT. Its protein product is CASSPPSLDTQYF. The variable domain in full, with the rest retrieved from reference TRBV18 and TRBJ2-3, is NAGVMQNPRHLVRRRGQEARLRCSPMKGHSHVYWYRQLPEEGLKFMVYLQKENIIDESGMPKERFSAEFPKEGPSILRIQQVVRGDSAAYFCASSPPSLDTQYFGPGTRLTVL.

The chain combines TRBV18 with TRBJ2-5; tentatively, D is TRBD2 (5 bases). V lost 3 bases to trimming and J lost 4 bases, with 12 bases between them. The CDR3 runs 14 residues. Germline V gene data show CDR1 as KGHSH and CDR2 as LQKENI. The CDR3 is CASSPPRRIETQYF. DNA for the CDR3: TGTGCCAGCTCACCTCCCAGGAGGATAGAGACCCAGTACTTC.

The genes are TRBV5-6 and TRBJ2-2; no reliable D call. Germline V gene data show CDR1 as SGHDT and CDR2 as YYEEEE. The V and J ends lost 0 bases and 9 bases respectively, with 6 bases between them. CDR3 length equals 12 residues. CDR3 DNA: TGTGCCAGCAGCTTGGCCAAGCGGGAGCTGTTTTTT. As protein: CASSLAKRELFF.

V and J are TRBV9 and TRBJ1-1; D remains ambiguous. CDR3 length equals 14 residues. The V and J ends lost 3 bases and 1 base respectively, with 10 bases between them. The germline gives CDR1 SGDLS, CDR2 YYNGEE. The CDR3 sequence is CASSGGPWNTEAFF. The CDR3 DNA is TGTGCCAGCAGCGGTGGACCCTGGAACACTGAAGCTTTCTTT.

The rearrangement joins TRBV7-9 to TRBJ1-1, with 7 bases fitting TRBD1. Germline CDR1 SEHNR, CDR2 FQNEAQ (reference sequence). There are 15 residues in the CDR3. V shed 5 bases and J 0 bases; nucleotides not matched to a gene: 6. CDR3 sequence reads: CASSPTTGVNTEAFF. CDR3 in DNA: TGTGCCAGCAGCCCGACAACAGGGGTGAACACTGAAGCTTTCTTT. Full variable domain (remainder filled in from reference TRBV7-9 and TRBJ1-1): DTGVSQNPRHKITKRGQNVTFRCDPISEHNRLYWYRQTLGQGPEFLTYFQNEAQLEKSRLLSDRFSAERPKGSFSTLEIQRTEQGDSAMYLCASSPTTGVNTEAFFGQGTRLTVV.

The genes are TRBV6-6 and TRBJ2-3, with D unresolved. V lost 5 bases to trimming and J lost 7 bases, with 7 bases between them. The length of the CDR3 is 11 residues. Germline assignment: CDR1 MNHNY and CDR2 SVGAGI (reference sequence). The CDR3 reads CASSQLNTQYF. The CDR3 DNA is TGTGCCAGCAGTCAGCTCAATACGCAGTATTTT.